This TCR beta chain was recorded in a study of T cells in localized non-small cell lung cancer. Losses at the gene ends were 6 bases for V and 3 bases for J; bases not matched to a gene: 5. Germline V lookup: CDR1 MNHGY, CDR2 SAAAGT. This CDR3 is built from 15 residues. Produced via immunoSEQ multiplex PCR; TCRdb's table is partial and in-frame only. The sample has 1,200 to 1,500 clones; around a quarter are singletons. Points from the study as a whole: Longer overall survival associated with higher blood T cell density; shorter survival with higher adjacent-lung clonality. For the top 100 tumor clones, a median about 60 also appeared in adjacent lung. Uninvolved nearby lung showed the greatest T cell clonality, exceeding that found in tumor. Since sequencing was restricted to only one region of the tumor, intratumor heterogeneity remains a possibility.

As regards this clone: Its cognate antigen is unknown.

The clonotype was recovered from a woman aged 35 to 75 with stage I squamous cell lung carcinoma. The sequencing used normal lung tissue next to the tumor, collected before any cancer treatment. This sequence joins TRBV6-8 and TRBJ2-2; 9 bases are a match to TRBD1. The chain's CDR3 is CASRIQGADTGELFF. Written as DNA, the CDR3 is TGTGCCAGCAGGATACAGGGGGCAGACACCGGGGAGCTGTTTTTT.